The sample holds one count of the clone carrying this TCR beta chain. Germline assignment: CDR1 SGDLS and CDR2 YYNGEE. The CDR3 is made up of 14 amino acids. Trimming stripped 0 bases from V and 2 bases from J, with 7 bases between. The sample comes from a study of cytomegalovirus exposure and HLA in healthy donors. Generated by immunoSEQ multiplex PCR, the TCRdb table keeps only in-frame clones and is missing some. The sample holds some 170,000 clones, around 92% seen once. Material for sequencing was PBMCs. The TCR comes from a man between 18 and 29 years old in good health and CMV-seropositive. The V call is TRBV9, the J call TRBJ2-3; no firm D call. The CDR3 region has the DNA TGTGCCAGCAGCGTAGGAGAGCTCACAGATACGCAGTATTTT. It specifies CASSVGELTDTQYF.